This T cell receptor (beta chain) was sequenced during a study of shared clonotypes between healthy human individuals. Study details: CD8 memory received one plate per donor, CD8 naive two, CD4 memory three and CD4 naive three.

Several immunoSEQ plates received, in even portions, the genomic DNA of each subset. Method: immunoSEQ multiplex PCR; TCRdb's copy keeps in-frame clones and lacks some. The sample has some 1.4 million clones; 95% to 97% are singletons. Germline CDR1 SGHNT, CDR2 YYREEE (reference sequence). The CDR3 is 13 amino acids. The germline V and J ends were trimmed by 1 base and 4 bases, with 8 bases remaining between them. The rearrangement uses TRBV5-4 and TRBJ2-5, with D perhaps being TRBD1 or TRBD2 (5 bases each). The sample comprised naive CD4+ T cells sorted from blood. Documented subset: CD45RA+ positively selected. This receptor was taken from a man aged 25-40 years in good health. The CDR3 loop is CASSLRGTETQYF. DNA for the CDR3: TGTGCCAGCAGCTTGCGGGGCACAGAGACCCAGTACTTC.